This TCR beta chain was observed in a study of regulatory T cells in long-lasting Graves disease. Combining iRepertoire HTBI primers with Arm-PCR of CDR3 regions, the authors built TCR beta libraries. Each CDR3 protein is one row after TCRdb ran MiXCR on the multiplex PCR reads. The sample shows 350,000 to 450,000 distinct CDR3 sequences, 10% to 15% of them seen only once. This clonotype was seen many times. The target antigen is unknown. The CDR3 is 17 amino acids. The V end was cut by 0 bases, the J end by 1 base, with 13 bases between. CDR1 and CDR2 from the germline V gene are LGHNA and YSLEER. Study observations and caveats: Persistent patients shared more public clonotypes (under 3,000) than newly diagnosed patients (about 970).

Time point denoted: newly diagnosed GD, antithyroid drugs for less than 3 months. Extracted PBMC RNA gave rise to the TCR library. An endocrinology department located in Xi'an, China, was where the patients came from. These data were likewise used in another study, on T cells in Graves' hyperthyroidism and ophthalmopathy. That paper adds: These patients, aged 18 to 65, had recently diagnosed hyperthyroidism lasting under 2 months.

Sequenced material: peripheral blood mononuclear cells (PBMCs), taken at new diagnosis, from a patient treated with antithyroid drugs. This sequence was found in a woman under 30 with Graves disease. The V call is TRBV4-3, the J call TRBJ1-5; a weak D match, TRBD1 (5 bases). As DNA, the CDR3 is TGCGCCAGCAGCCAAGATTGGGCGAGACAGAGCAATCAGCCCCAGCATTTT. Translation: CASSQDWARQSNQPQHF.